One and the same sample provided the 16 T cell receptor beta chains below, sequenced in a study of Ad26.COV2.S vaccination and SARS-CoV-2 variants. Treatment meaning: around 19 received Ad26.COV2.S at low or high dose, single or two shots; about 5 received placebo; per-sample allocation not given. Samples were taken on day 63 after the first vaccine or placebo injection. Clones were read by immunoSEQ multiplex PCR, and TCRdb kept only the in-frame ones, dropping some. In the table there are about 680,000 clones, 89% of which are singletons. The specimen comprised peripheral blood, sampled in a trial of Ad26.COV2.S vaccine versus placebo. Receptors originate from a person aged 18 to 65 who received the Ad26.COV2.S COVID-19 vaccine or a placebo.

The CDR3 loop is CASNDRGFAFF. DNA of the CDR3: TGTGCCAGCAACGACAGGGGGTTCGCTTTCTTT. The chain links TRBV14 to TRBJ1-1, with 9 positions matching TRBD1. The ends lost 7 bases at V and 11 bases at J; junction bases unmatched: 5. The CDR3 extends over 11 amino acids. The germline V gene has CDR1 SGHDN and CDR2 FVKESK.

V is TRBV6-2 or TRBV6-3 and J is TRBJ2-7; D might be TRBD1 or TRBD2, each matching 5 bases. Looked up from germline, CDR1 is MNHEY and CDR2 is SVGEGT. The V end was cut by 6 bases, the J end by 2 bases, with 14 bases between. There are 14 residues in the CDR3. The CDR3, as DNA: TGTGCCAGCAGCACAACTAGGGGACCCTACGAGCAGTACTTC. Translating gives CASSTTRGPYEQYF.

The chain has TRBV4-3 and TRBJ1-6; no clear D. Trimming left V 0 bases short and J 7 bases short, with 16 bases between. Germline CDR1 LGHNA, CDR2 YSLEER. The CDR3 is made up of 17 amino acids. The CDR3 DNA follows: TGCGCCAGCAGCCAAGATGGCGCGACACGTTCGAATTCACCCCTCCACTTT. This encodes CASSQDGATRSNSPLHF.

This clone showed up many times. DNA of the CDR3: TGTGCCAGTAGTATCCCCATAGCGGGAGGGGTAGATACGCAGTATTTT. Protein: CASSIPIAGGVDTQYF. J is TRBJ2-3 and V is TRBV19; 11 nucleotides agree with TRBD2. This CDR3 spans 16 amino acids. Germline trimming cut 3 bases from V and 5 bases from J; bases unmatched to any gene: 7. The germline V gene has CDR1 LNHDA and CDR2 SQIVND (reference sequence).

The rearrangement uses TRBV11-3 and TRBJ2-7, with TRBD2 identical over 10 bases. CDR1 is SGHNT, CDR2 YENEEA, per germline. The CDR3 contains 13 residues. The V and J ends lost 5 bases and 4 bases, in that order; junction bases with no gene match: 2. The CDR3 bases are TGTGCCAGCAGCGAGACTAGCGGGTACGAGCAGTACTTC. Translation: CASSETSGYEQYF.

J is TRBJ1-2 and V is TRBV19, with TRBD1 identical over 7 bases. Unmatched junction bases numbered 9, after V lost 3 bases and J lost 2 bases. This CDR3 comprises 16 residues. CDR1 is LNHDA and CDR2 is SQIVND in the germline V gene (reference sequence). This CDR3 is CASSISWDSSNYGYTF. For the CDR3, the DNA is TGTGCCAGTAGTATCTCTTGGGACAGTTCCAACTATGGCTACACCTTC.

The chain carries TRBV7-8 and TRBJ1-5; no reliable D call. V was clipped by 1 base and J by 3 bases, with 10 bases between them. CDR1 is SGHVS and CDR2 is FQNEAQ in the germline V gene. There are 15 residues in the CDR3. CDR3 loop: CASSLEEGSNQPQHF. As DNA, the CDR3 is TGTGCCAGCAGCTTAGAGGAGGGTTCCAATCAGCCCCAGCATTTT.

The CDR3 DNA reads as TGCGCCAGCAGCCGCTCCGGGACTAGCGGGAGAAGGGACGGCGAGCAGTACTTC. Amino acids: CASSRSGTSGRRDGEQYF. V usage is TRBV5-1 and J usage is TRBJ2-7; TRBD2 aligns across 14 bases. The junction had 15 bases not matched to a gene; V was cut back by 4 bases and J by 6 bases. This CDR3 is built from 18 residues. Germline V lookup: CDR1 SGHRS, CDR2 YFSETQ.

This clone was seen just once. The V and J genes are TRBV7-2 and TRBJ1-5; 10 bases are shared with TRBD1. CDR1 is SGHTA, CDR2 FQGNSA, per germline. The V and J ends lost 2 bases and 6 bases, in that order; junction bases with no gene match: 10. The CDR3 length is 17 residues. In nucleotides, the CDR3 is TGTGCCAGCAGCTTAAGGGCCCGACAGGGGGCCATTCAGCCCCAGCATTTT. This sequence encodes CASSLRARQGAIQPQHF.

The chain joins TRBV5-4 to TRBJ2-5; 11 bases line up with TRBD2. V trimming: 4 bases; J trimming: 0 bases; junction bases outside the gene matches: 2. There are 15 residues in the CDR3. The germline CDR1 and CDR2 sequences are SGHNT and YYREEE (reference sequence). The CDR3 region is CASSGTSGNQETQYF. The CDR3 DNA sequence: TGTGCCAGCAGCGGGACTAGCGGAAACCAAGAGACCCAGTACTTC.

The V gene is TRBV2, the J gene TRBJ2-7; no clear D gene. The CDR3 consists of 12 residues. CDR1 and CDR2 (germline): SNHLY, FYNNEI. V lost 1 base, J lost 7 bases, and 8 bases lay in between. The CDR3 nucleotides are TGTGCCAGCAGTGAAGGGGTCCTGGAGCAGTACTTC. Its translation is CASSEGVLEQYF.

The chain's CDR3 is CASSLGFGGTPNEQFF. In DNA, the CDR3 is TGTGCCAGCAGCTTAGGATTTGGAGGGACCCCCAATGAGCAGTTCTTC. The rearrangement joins TRBV7-9 to TRBJ2-1, with D possibly being TRBD2 (6 bases). The V end lost 1 base, the J end lost 6 bases, and 16 bases lay between the germline ends. The CDR3 runs to 16 residues. Germline CDR1 reads SEHNR; CDR2 reads FQNEAQ (reference sequence).

The chain joins TRBV30 to TRBJ2-7, with 8 bases matching TRBD2. Trimming took 4 bases from V and 1 from J; bases not matched to a gene: 6. CDR3 length equals 14 residues. CDR1 GTSNPN and CDR2 SVGIG come from the germline V gene (reference sequence). The CDR3 loop reads CAWIVRGGSYEQYF. As DNA, the CDR3 is TGTGCCTGGATCGTCCGGGGGGGGTCCTACGAGCAGTACTTC.

In its sample, this clone was seen once. The rearrangement uses TRBV29-1 and TRBJ1-1, with D perhaps TRBD1 (5 bases). The CDR3 spans 13 residues. The V gene's germline CDR1 is SQVTM and CDR2 ANQGSEA. V was clipped by 5 bases and J by 1 base, with 11 bases between them. Here the CDR3 DNA reads TGCAGCGTTTCCTTGGGGGGGAACACTGAAGCTTTCTTT. Residues: CSVSLGGNTEAFF.

The CDR3 DNA follows: TGTGCCAGCAGCGCGGGGAACTATGGCTACACCTTC. Protein product: CASSAGNYGYTF. The gene calls are TRBV27 and TRBJ1-2, with D hard to call. The V end lost 6 bases, the J end lost 2 bases, and 7 bases lay between the germline ends. Per the germline V gene, CDR1 is MNHEY and CDR2 is SMNVEV (reference sequence). This CDR3 region has 12 residues.

This clone was detected only once. V and J are TRBV2 and TRBJ2-5; D unresolved. The CDR3 consists of 13 residues. The germline CDR1 and CDR2 sequences are SNHLY and FYNNEI. V was pared by 5 bases and J by 5 bases, with 12 bases between. The CDR3 sequence is CASSSQVRETQYF. DNA of the CDR3: TGTGCCAGCAGTTCGCAGGTGCGGGAGACCCAGTACTTC.